The sample holds many counts of the clone carrying this T cell receptor beta chain. Authors' methods: Reference gene primer amplification gave nucleated cell count estimates. The method was immunoSEQ multiplex PCR; TCRdb's version includes in-frame clones alone and lacks a portion of them. The DNA gave D and trimming, while V, J and clone size come from that table. The table records approximately 82,000 clones, around 84% of them present only once. Trimming shortened V by 4 bases and J by 6 bases, and 11 bases separated the two germline ends. The CDR3 extends over 13 amino acids. Per the germline V gene, CDR1 is LGHDT and CDR2 is YNNKEL (reference sequence). The data were obtained in a study of blood T cell repertoires in COVID-19. At the level of the study: Samples representing acute and convalescent COVID-19 were sourced from the United States, Italy and Spain. PBMCs, B-cell-depleted T cells, or T cells were the source of the cDNA or gDNA that made up the material.

The genes are TRBV3-1 (or the pseudogene TRBV3-2) and TRBJ2-3; the D gene is possibly TRBD2 (6 bases). The material sequenced was peripheral blood. The source is a woman in her sixties or seventies with acute or convalescent COVID-19. The CDR3 nucleotides are TGTGCCAGCAGCCTCATGGAGGGCGATACGCAGTATTTT. Translating it yields CASSLMEGDTQYF.